Shown below are 25 T cell receptor beta chains from a single sample sequenced in a study of blood T cell repertoires in COVID-19. Measured with immunoSEQ multiplex PCR; TCRdb has only the in-frame clones, and not every one. The data contain 310,000 or so clones, nearly 90% of them singletons. The material sequenced was PBMCs or T cells enriched from blood (not recorded which). All receptors derive from a woman aged 25 to 45 who had recovered from COVID-19.

This chain links TRBV6-4 with TRBJ1-6; possible D gene TRBD1, 5 bases. Trimming shortened V by 3 bases and J by 3 bases, and 6 bases separated the two germline ends. CDR3 size: 14 residues. Per germline, CDR1 MRHNA and CDR2 SNTAGT. CDR3 in amino acids: CASSEGVYNSPLHF. The CDR3 nucleotides are TGTGCCAGCAGTGAAGGGGTCTATAATTCACCCCTCCACTTT.

The V and J genes are TRBV5-4 and TRBJ2-5, with 8 bases lining up with TRBD2. Germline CDR1 reads SGHNT; CDR2 reads YYREEE (reference sequence). J gave up 1 base and V 4 bases, and 6 bases lay outside the gene matches. The CDR3 length is 15 residues. The CDR3 region has the DNA TGTGCCAGCAGCCCCCGTAGCGGGGTCCAAGAGACCCAGTACTTC. This gives the protein CASSPRSGVQETQYF.

The V gene is TRBV11-2, the J gene TRBJ2-5, with D perhaps TRBD2 (5 bases). The CDR3 is 13 residues long. Trimming took 5 bases from V and 2 from J, leaving 9 bases between them. Germline assignment: CDR1 SGHAT and CDR2 FQNNGV. The CDR3 DNA reads as TGTGCCAGCAGCCCCCGCGGGCAAGAGACCCAGTACTTC. This codes for CASSPRGQETQYF.

The chain employs TRBV4-1 and TRBJ2-6; the match to TRBD1 covers 8 bases. The CDR3 sequence is 15 residues long. The germline V gene has CDR1 MGHRA and CDR2 YSYEKL. V lost 4 bases and J lost 2; bases outside the gene matches: 1. The CDR3 region is CASSRGQAGANVLTF. Written as DNA, the CDR3 is TGCGCCAGCAGCCGGGGACAGGCTGGGGCCAACGTCCTGACTTTC.

V usage is TRBV30 and J usage is TRBJ1-4, with a tentative D call TRBD1 (5 bases). Deletions cut 0 bases from V and 9 bases from J, with 14 bases between. The CDR3 is made up of 14 amino acids. Germline V CDR1 and CDR2: GTSNPN, SVGIG (reference sequence). The CDR3 loop reads CAWSVGQGGKKLFF. The CDR3 region has the DNA TGTGCCTGGAGTGTTGGCCAGGGAGGGAAAAAACTGTTTTTT.

The chain links TRBV2 to TRBJ1-1; 8 positions match TRBD1. V lost 5 bases, J lost 4 bases, and 9 bases stayed unmatched. Germline values: CDR1 SNHLY, CDR2 FYNNEI. The CDR3 loop spans 15 amino acids. Here the CDR3 DNA reads TGTGCCAGCAGTCCCCGGACAGGGAGGGTCACTGAAGCTTTCTTT. This gives the protein CASSPRTGRVTEAFF.

The chain joins TRBV19 to TRBJ1-3; tentative D call: TRBD1 (5 bases). Germline V gene sequence: CDR1 LNHDA, CDR2 SQIVND (reference sequence). The CDR3 contains 13 residues. V lost 0 bases and J lost 10, with 10 bases in between. The CDR3 DNA follows: TGTGCCAGTAGTATAGATCTCCGGGGGACCATATATTTT. Its translation: CASSIDLRGTIYF.

The chain combines TRBV29-1 with TRBJ1-2, with 9 bases aligning to TRBD1. V lost 5 bases, J lost 4 bases, and 8 bases stayed unmatched. The CDR3 is made up of 14 amino acids. Germline lookup yields CDR1 SQVTM and CDR2 ANQGSEA. CDR3 nucleotide sequence: TGCAGCGTTTCGGACAGGGGAATATTCTATGGCTACACCTTC. It is translated as CSVSDRGIFYGYTF.

This rearrangement joins TRBV2 to TRBJ1-3; D possibly corresponds to TRBD1 (6 bases). V shed 6 bases and J shed 5 bases, with 20 bases lying between them. The CDR3 spans 16 residues. Germline V gene data show CDR1 as SNHLY and CDR2 as FYNNEI. The CDR3 DNA follows: TGTGCCAGCAGGCGCGGGGGGCCCAACCCACGAAACACCATATATTTT. This sequence encodes CASRRGGPNPRNTIYF.

The V and J genes are TRBV11-3 and TRBJ2-3, with a weak D call TRBD2 (5 bases). Germline V lookup: CDR1 SGHNT, CDR2 YENEEA. The V end was cut by 5 bases, the J end by 6 bases, with 15 bases between. The CDR3 is 14 amino acids. The CDR3 DNA is TGTGCCAGCAGCCGGGATGGGCCGGGGGATACGCAGTATTTT. Its protein is CASSRDGPGDTQYF.

The chain carries TRBV6-2 or TRBV6-3 and TRBJ1-2, with D unresolved. Deletions cut 0 bases from V and 7 bases from J, with 9 bases between. Germline CDR1 MNHEY, CDR2 SVGEGT. The CDR3 covers 13 residues. CDR3 coding DNA: TGTGCCAGCAGTTACTCGCAGCGTGGTGGCTACACCTTC. Translating it yields CASSYSQRGGYTF.

The genes are TRBV29-1 and TRBJ1-2; D is undetermined. V lost 4 bases to trimming and J lost 4 bases, with 10 bases between them. The CDR3 spans 12 residues. Germline CDR1 reads SQVTM; CDR2 reads ANQGSEA. The CDR3 sequence: CSVVGGSYGYTF. DNA for the CDR3: TGCAGCGTTGTCGGAGGTTCCTATGGCTACACCTTC.

This clone appeared once. The genes are TRBV6-5 and TRBJ1-1; no reliable D call. CDR3 length: 12 amino acids. Germline V gene data show CDR1 as MNHEY and CDR2 as SVGAGI. V lost 6 bases to trimming and J lost 4 bases, with 9 bases between them. CDR3: CASRVQTTEAFF. DNA of the CDR3: TGTGCCAGCAGAGTACAGACCACTGAAGCTTTCTTT.

V and J are TRBV6-2 or TRBV6-3 and TRBJ2-7, with TRBD1 identical over 7 bases. The germline V gene encodes CDR1 MNHEY and CDR2 SVGEGT. This CDR3 has 15 amino acids. V lost 5 bases, J lost 0 bases, and 7 bases stayed unmatched. The CDR3 DNA is TGTGCCAGCAGTCAACCGGGACAGACCTCCTACGAGCAGTACTTC. Translated: CASSQPGQTSYEQYF.

This clone has only a few counts. The chain links TRBV7-9 to TRBJ2-3, with 7 bases fitting TRBD2. Germline loops: CDR1 SEHNR, CDR2 FQNEAQ (reference sequence). V shed 3 bases, J shed 2 bases, and the junction held 11 bases outside the gene matches. This CDR3 is 17 amino acids long. The chain's CDR3 is CASSLTAGRAYTDTQYF. In DNA form, the CDR3 reads TGTGCCAGCAGCTTGACAGCGGGGAGGGCATACACAGATACGCAGTATTTT. Full variable domain (missing parts from reference TRBV7-9 and TRBJ2-3): DTGVSQNPRHKITKRGQNVTFRCDPISEHNRLYWYRQTLGQGPEFLTYFQNEAQLEKSRLLSDRFSAERPKGSFSTLEIQRTEQGDSAMYLCASSLTAGRAYTDTQYFGPGTRLTVL.

The chain couples TRBV6-5 to TRBJ1-1; D unclear. Germline assignment: CDR1 MNHEY and CDR2 SVGAGI. The CDR3 runs 10 residues. V was pared by 11 bases and J by 9 bases, with 13 bases between. CDR3 DNA sequence: TGTGCCTCATGGGAGGGCAAAGCTTTCTTT. Residues: CASWEGKAFF.

The rearrangement uses TRBV5-1 and TRBJ1-4; D might be TRBD1 (6 bases). Trimming pared 0 bases from V and 2 bases from J, leaving 8 bases between. From germline, CDR1 is SGHRS and CDR2 YFSETQ. The CDR3 is 15 residues long. CDR3: CASSLAGVTNEKLFF. For the CDR3, the DNA is TGCGCCAGCAGCTTGGCAGGGGTTACTAATGAAAAACTGTTTTTT.

On this clone itself: Distinct nucleotide sequences in the sample also encode this CDR3. The V call is TRBV18, the J call TRBJ1-1; TRBD1 matches 7 bases. Per germline, CDR1 KGHSH and CDR2 LQKENI. The ends lost 3 bases at V and 1 base at J; junction bases unmatched: 5. This CDR3 spans 15 amino acids. CDR3 DNA: TGTGCCAGCTCACCTACCGGGACAGAGAACACTGAAGCTTTCTTT. Its protein product is CASSPTGTENTEAFF.

A few counts support this clone. Other nucleotide sequences from this sample produce the same CDR3. The chain has TRBV3-1 (or the pseudogene TRBV3-2) and TRBJ1-2, with TRBD1 as a possible D gene (5 bases). Germline CDR1 is LGHDT and CDR2 is YNNKEL (reference sequence). There are 11 residues in the CDR3. The V and J ends lost 3 bases and 7 bases respectively, with 6 bases between them. CDR3 loop: CASSQQGGYTF. DNA for the CDR3: TGTGCCAGCAGCCAGCAGGGTGGCTACACCTTC.

The rearrangement links TRBV24-1 to TRBJ2-5, with a possible D match to TRBD1 (6 bases). Germline V gene data show CDR1 as KGHDR and CDR2 as SFDVKD. This CDR3 contains 15 residues. Trimming cost V 4 bases and J 1 base, with 12 bases left between them. CDR3 bases: TGTGCCACCAGTGACAACAGGGTACCCCAAGAGACCCAGTACTTC. This codes for CATSDNRVPQETQYF.

The V call is TRBV6-5, the J call TRBJ2-7, with D perhaps TRBD1 (5 bases). Trimming shortened V by 4 bases and J by 3 bases, and 10 bases separated the two germline ends. The CDR3 runs 13 residues. In germline, CDR1 is MNHEY, CDR2 SVGAGI. The CDR3 spells CASSLTENYEQYF. CDR3 bases: TGTGCCAGCAGTTTGACAGAAAACTACGAGCAGTACTTC.

The rearrangement joins TRBV7-9 to TRBJ1-6; D remains unclear. The CDR3 consists of 12 residues. Trimming removed 4 bases at V and 9 bases at J, with 7 bases between. The germline CDR1 and CDR2 sequences are SEHNR and FQNEAQ (reference sequence). The CDR3 reads CASSSRVSPLHF. DNA for the CDR3: TGTGCCAGCAGCTCACGGGTTTCACCCCTCCACTTT.

A single count supports this clone. V usage is TRBV5-5 and J usage is TRBJ1-4; maybe TRBD1 (6 bases). This CDR3 is built from 17 residues. V lost 4 bases and J 3 bases, leaving 19 bases between the germline ends. CDR1 SGHKS and CDR2 YYEKEE come from the germline V gene (reference sequence). Here the CDR3 DNA reads TGTGCCAGCAGCGGGGGATACTCAGGGGTTGCTAATGAAAAACTGTTTTTT. It codes for CASSGGYSGVANEKLFF.

The gene calls are TRBV6-1 and TRBJ1-5; D gene unclear. Germline loops: CDR1 MNHNS, CDR2 SASEGT. The CDR3 is made up of 17 amino acids. Trimming took off 4 bases at V and 1 base at J, with 17 bases between the two ends. The chain's CDR3 is CASSARGSTRSNQPQHF. CDR3 bases: TGTGCCAGCAGTGCTCGAGGCTCGACCCGGAGCAATCAGCCCCAGCATTTT.

The V call is TRBV9, the J call TRBJ1-1, with D hard to call. This CDR3 has 13 amino acids. Trimming took off 4 bases at V and 1 base at J, with 8 bases between the two ends. Germline V gene lookup returns CDR1 SGDLS and CDR2 YYNGEE. This chain's CDR3 is CASSQHRNTEAFF. CDR3 in DNA: TGTGCCAGCAGCCAGCACAGGAACACTGAAGCTTTCTTT.